This T cell receptor beta chain was identified in a study of T cell changes during pregnancy in multiple sclerosis. Clones were sequenced by immunoSEQ multiplex PCR, and TCRdb holds only the in-frame ones, with some missing. The table records tens of thousands of clones, 92% of them present only once. With V trimmed by 5 bases and J by 4 bases, 5 bases remained unmatched. The CDR3 is 15 amino acids. The V gene's germline CDR1 is MNHEY and CDR2 SMNVEV (reference sequence). The source was peripheral blood, collected after pregnancy. The TCR comes from a female donor in good health, enrolled as a control in a pregnancy study. V gene TRBV27 combines with J gene TRBJ2-3, with 11 positions matching TRBD2. As DNA, the CDR3 is TGTGCCAGCAGTACCCTAGCGGGGGGCGCAGATACGCAGTATTTT. This translates into CASSTLAGGADTQYF.